This T cell receptor (beta chain) was captured by sequencing in a study of CD8+ T cells in alopecia areata. Study-level background: Treated patients swallowed 5 to 10 mg of oral tofacitinib twice daily.

Once RNA had been extracted, it was reverse transcribed into cDNA to act as the sequencing template. Clones were read by immunoSEQ multiplex PCR, and TCRdb kept only the in-frame ones, dropping some. The sample consists of around 5,400 clones, about 55% of them appearing once. Findings and caveats of the study: In scalp samples, resident alphabeta T cells of normal skin are also sequenced. Compared with normal scalp, lesional scalp had higher clonality and more expanded CD8+ clones.

Both peripheral blood and punch biopsies of lesional scalp skin were obtained from patients who had alopecia areata. This clone counts as large. Antigen: not known. The clonotype was recovered from a human donor with alopecia areata. The sequenced material came from skin.

CDR3 region: CASSYGLAAYNEQFF. The CDR3 DNA is TGTGCCAGCTCGTACGGACTAGCGGCCTACAATGAGCAGTTCTTC. The chain has TRBV18 and TRBJ2-1, with TRBD2 matching 10 bases. This CDR3 has 15 residues. Germline CDR1 reads KGHSH; CDR2 reads LQKENI. The V segment lost 6 bases and the J segment 2 bases; nucleotides outside the gene matches: 4.